Listed below are T cell receptor beta chains from one sample, sequenced in a study of cytomegalovirus exposure and HLA in healthy donors. The assay was immunoSEQ multiplex PCR, and TCRdb's table has in-frame clones only and misses some. The data hold 250,000 to 350,000 clones, with 88% observed a single time. Sequencing was done on a sample of PBMCs. These receptors were obtained from a woman aged 18-29 years in good health and CMV-seronegative. The CDR3 runs from the conserved cysteine through the conserved F or W. D genes are given only for firm matches. Size is omitted from some rows. Given values are once, few, many or a class for expanded clones.

length: 16; D: .; J: TRBJ1-2; V: TRBV28; size: .; CDR3: CASSSPGRGSNYGYTF; DNA: TGTGCCAGCAGTTCACCGGGGCGGGGCTCCAACTATGGCTACACCTTC
length: 15; D: .; J: TRBJ2-7; V: TRBV4-3; size: .; CDR3: CASSQDWGPLYEQYF; DNA: TGCGCCAGCAGCCAAGATTGGGGGCCCCTCTACGAGCAGTACTTC
length: 13; D: .; J: TRBJ2-1; V: TRBV10-3; size: .; CDR3: CAITIPGLREQFF; DNA: TGTGCCATCACCATACCGGGACTCCGTGAGCAGTTCTTC
length: 17; D: .; J: TRBJ2-7; V: TRBV6-7; size: .; CDR3: CASSYLTSGMRAYEQYF; DNA: TGTGCCAGCAGTTACTTGACTTCTGGGATGAGGGCCTACGAGCAGTACTTC
length: 15; D: TRBD1; J: TRBJ2-2; V: TRBV10-2; size: .; CDR3: CASSESGGWAGELFF; DNA: TGCGCCAGCAGTGAGTCAGGGGGCTGGGCCGGGGAGCTGTTTTTT
length: 16; D: TRBD2; J: TRBJ2-3; V: TRBV15; size: .; CDR3: CATTYREGRSTDTQYF; DNA: TGTGCCACGACGTACCGGGAGGGCCGTAGCACAGATACGCAGTATTTT
length: 14; D: .; J: TRBJ2-5; V: TRBV28; size: .; CDR3: CASSLLTAGETQYF; DNA: TGTGCCAGCAGTTTACTGACAGCTGGAGAGACCCAGTACTTC
length: 16; D: TRBD2; J: TRBJ2-7; V: TRBV2; size: .; CDR3: CASRGLAGVRSYEQYF; DNA: TGTGCCAGCAGGGGACTAGCGGGAGTTAGGTCCTACGAGCAGTACTTC
length: 13; D: .; J: TRBJ2-7; V: TRBV4-3; size: .; CDR3: CASSHLIGYEQYF; DNA: TGCGCCAGCAGCCATCTAATTGGCTACGAGCAGTACTTC
length: 16; D: .; J: TRBJ1-1; V: TRBV28; size: .; CDR3: CASSQHPTVKNTEAFF; DNA: TGTGCCAGCAGCCAACATCCGACAGTCAAGAACACTGAAGCTTTCTTT
length: 15; D: TRBD1; J: TRBJ2-5; V: TRBV28; size: .; CDR3: CASSLRRDREETQYF; DNA: TGTGCCAGCAGTTTAAGGAGGGACAGGGAAGAGACCCAGTACTTC
length: 15; D: TRBD1; J: TRBJ2-7; V: TRBV7-3; size: .; CDR3: CASSLSGGTAYEQYF; DNA: TGTGCCAGCAGCTTATCTGGTGGGACAGCCTACGAGCAGTACTTC
length: 13; D: .; J: TRBJ1-2; V: TRBV28; size: .; CDR3: CASSSAATYGYTF; DNA: TGTGCCAGCAGTTCGGCGGCTACCTATGGCTACACCTTC
length: 15; D: TRBD2; J: TRBJ2-3; V: TRBV29-1; size: .; CDR3: CSGAGTSGRGDTQYF; DNA: TGCAGCGGCGCTGGGACTAGCGGGAGGGGAGATACGCAGTATTTT
length: 13; D: TRBD1; J: TRBJ2-7; V: TRBV6-5; size: few; CDR3: CASTPTGPYEQYF; DNA: TGTGCCAGCACCCCGACAGGGCCTTACGAGCAGTACTTC
length: 16; D: .; J: TRBJ2-2; V: TRBV6-5; size: .; CDR3: CASSYSTATNTGELFF; DNA: TGTGCCAGCAGTTACTCGACAGCGACGAACACCGGGGAGCTGTTTTTT
length: 14; D: TRBD1; J: TRBJ2-1; V: TRBV27; size: once; CDR3: CASRVGGPNNEQFF; DNA: TGTGCCAGCAGGGTAGGGGGCCCTAACAATGAGCAGTTCTTC
length: 15; D: TRBD1; J: TRBJ1-2; V: TRBV25-1; size: .; CDR3: CASSEWDRGFYGYTF; DNA: TGTGCCAGCAGTGAATGGGACAGGGGGTTCTATGGCTACACCTTC
length: 12; D: .; J: TRBJ2-5; V: TRBV11-2; size: once; CDR3: CASSSSQETQYF; DNA: TGTGCCAGCAGCTCGTCCCAAGAGACCCAGTACTTC
length: 12; D: TRBD1; J: TRBJ1-2; V: TRBV6-1; size: .; CDR3: CASIRQGNGYTF; DNA: TGTGCCAGTATTCGACAGGGGAATGGCTACACCTTC
length: 16; D: .; J: TRBJ2-7; V: TRBV18; size: .; CDR3: CASSPITSFITYEQYF; DNA: TGTGCCAGCTCACCGATTACTAGCTTTATAACCTACGAGCAGTACTTC
length: 16; D: .; J: TRBJ2-3; V: TRBV4-2; size: .; CDR3: CASSRGLEASTDTQYF; DNA: TGTGCCAGCAGCCGAGGACTCGAAGCAAGCACAGATACGCAGTATTTT